Sequencing of this T cell receptor beta chain was carried out in a study of T cell responses to AZD1222 COVID-19 vaccine. The assay was immunoSEQ multiplex PCR, and TCRdb's table has in-frame clones only and misses some. The data contain 130,000 to 150,000 clones, 82% of them seen just once; the ten biggest clones take up about 3.8%. Between the trimmed V and J ends, which lost 5 bases and 2 bases, there was a span of 11 bases. CDR3 length: 14 residues. Germline-derived CDR1 and CDR2 are SGHTA and FQGTGA. This material consisted of peripheral blood, taken on day 0 of MenACWY control vaccination. This TCR derives from an adult in good health. The chain joins TRBV7-3 to TRBJ2-3; TRBD2 is a possible D gene (6 bases). The CDR3 region is CASSRTSPTDTQYF. Written as DNA, the CDR3 is TGTGCCAGCAGCCGAACTAGCCCCACAGATACGCAGTATTTT.